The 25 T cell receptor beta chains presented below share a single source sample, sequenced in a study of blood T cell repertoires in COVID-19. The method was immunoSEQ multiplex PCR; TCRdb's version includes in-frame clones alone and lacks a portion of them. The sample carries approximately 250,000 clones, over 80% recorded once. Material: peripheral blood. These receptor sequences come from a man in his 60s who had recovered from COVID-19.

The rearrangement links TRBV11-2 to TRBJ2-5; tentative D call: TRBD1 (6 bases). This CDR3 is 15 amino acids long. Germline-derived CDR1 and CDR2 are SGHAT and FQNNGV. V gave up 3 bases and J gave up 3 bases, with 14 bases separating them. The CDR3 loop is CASSLVRGREETQYF. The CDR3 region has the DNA TGTGCCAGCAGCTTGGTCAGGGGAAGAGAAGAGACCCAGTACTTC.

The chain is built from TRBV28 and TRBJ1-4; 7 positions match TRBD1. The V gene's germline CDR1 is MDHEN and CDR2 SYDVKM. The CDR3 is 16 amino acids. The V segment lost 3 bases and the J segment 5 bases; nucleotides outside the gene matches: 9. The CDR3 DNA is TGTGCCAGCAGTTTTGACAGGGCTTACCCCAATGAAAAACTGTTTTTT. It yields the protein CASSFDRAYPNEKLFF.

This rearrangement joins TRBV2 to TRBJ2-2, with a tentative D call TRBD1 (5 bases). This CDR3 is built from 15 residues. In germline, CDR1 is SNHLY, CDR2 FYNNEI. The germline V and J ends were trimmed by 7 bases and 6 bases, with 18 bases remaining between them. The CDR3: CASILGASGAGELFF. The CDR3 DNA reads TGTGCCAGCATATTAGGGGCTAGTGGCGCCGGGGAGCTGTTTTTT.

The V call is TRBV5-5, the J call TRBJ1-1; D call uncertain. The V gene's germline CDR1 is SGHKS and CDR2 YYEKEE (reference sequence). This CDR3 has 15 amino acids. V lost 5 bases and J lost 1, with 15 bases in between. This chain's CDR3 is CASSRHGNGNTEAFF. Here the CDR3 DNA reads TGTGCCAGCAGTCGGCACGGGAACGGGAACACTGAAGCTTTCTTT. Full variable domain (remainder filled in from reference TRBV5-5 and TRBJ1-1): DAGVTQSPTHLIKTRGQQVTLRCSPISGHKSVSWYQQVLGQGPQFIFQYYEKEERGRGNFPDRFSARQFPNYSSELNVNALLLGDSALYLCASSRHGNGNTEAFFGQGTRLTVV.

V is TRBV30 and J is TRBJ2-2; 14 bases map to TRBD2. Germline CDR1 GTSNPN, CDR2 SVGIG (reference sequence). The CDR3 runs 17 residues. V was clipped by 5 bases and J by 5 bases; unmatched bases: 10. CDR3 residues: CAWRRLAGGGDTGELFF. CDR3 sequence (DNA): TGTGCCTGGCGGCGACTAGCGGGAGGGGGGGATACCGGGGAGCTGTTTTTT. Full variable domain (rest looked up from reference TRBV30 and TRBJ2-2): SQTIHQWPATLVQPVGSPLSLECTVEGTSNPNLYWYRQAAGRGLQLLFYSVGIGQISSEVPQNLSASRPQDRQFILSSKKLLLSDSGFYLCAWRRLAGGGDTGELFFGEGSRLTVL.

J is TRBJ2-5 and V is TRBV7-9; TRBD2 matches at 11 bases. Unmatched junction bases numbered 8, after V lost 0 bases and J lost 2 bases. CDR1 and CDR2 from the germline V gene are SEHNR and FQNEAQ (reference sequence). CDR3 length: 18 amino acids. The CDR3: CASSLAVAWTSGQETQYF. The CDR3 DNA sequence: TGTGCCAGCAGCTTAGCGGTCGCCTGGACTAGCGGGCAAGAGACCCAGTACTTC.

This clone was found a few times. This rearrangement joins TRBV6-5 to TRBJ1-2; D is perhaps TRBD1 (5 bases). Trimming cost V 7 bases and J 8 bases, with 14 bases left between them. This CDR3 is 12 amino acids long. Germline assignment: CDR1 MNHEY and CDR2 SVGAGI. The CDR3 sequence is CASTQGGFGYTF. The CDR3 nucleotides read TGTGCCAGCACCCAGGGAGGGTTCGGCTACACCTTC.

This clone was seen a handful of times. The CDR3 spells CARTRGQPQHF. CDR3 nucleotide sequence: TGTGCCAGAACCAGGGGTCAGCCCCAGCATTTT. The J gene is TRBJ1-5, the V gene TRBV6-5; D may be TRBD1 (6 bases). Trimming removed 9 bases at V and 6 bases at J, with 9 bases between. This CDR3 has 11 residues. In germline, CDR1 is MNHEY, CDR2 SVGAGI.

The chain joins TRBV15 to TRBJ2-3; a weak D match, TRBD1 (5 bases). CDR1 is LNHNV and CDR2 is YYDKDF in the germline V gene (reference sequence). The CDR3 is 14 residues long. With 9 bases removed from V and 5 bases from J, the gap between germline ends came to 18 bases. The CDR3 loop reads CATAVGPVGDTQYF. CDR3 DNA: TGTGCCACTGCCGTGGGGCCCGTCGGAGATACGCAGTATTTT.

Here the CDR3 reads CASSFISGSEQYF. The CDR3 DNA follows: TGTGCCAGCAGCTTCATTAGCGGGAGCGAGCAGTACTTC. The rearrangement uses TRBV7-2 and TRBJ2-7; 9 bases are shared with TRBD2. The CDR3 spans 13 residues. The germline V gene has CDR1 SGHTA and CDR2 FQGNSA. J gave up 6 bases and V 3 bases, and 3 bases lay outside the gene matches.

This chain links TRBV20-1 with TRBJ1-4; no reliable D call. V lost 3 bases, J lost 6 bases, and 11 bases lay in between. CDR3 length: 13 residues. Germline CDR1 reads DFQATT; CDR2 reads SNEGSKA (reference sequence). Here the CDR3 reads CSASSQVDEKLFF. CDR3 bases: TGCAGTGCTAGTAGTCAGGTAGATGAAAAACTGTTTTTT.

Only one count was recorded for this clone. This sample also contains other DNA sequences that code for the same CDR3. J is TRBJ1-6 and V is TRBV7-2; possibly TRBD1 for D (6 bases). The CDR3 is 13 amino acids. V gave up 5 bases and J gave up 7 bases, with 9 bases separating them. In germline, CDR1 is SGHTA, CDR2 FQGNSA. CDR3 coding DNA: TGTGCCAGCAGCCTAGGACAGAATTCACCCCTCCACTTT. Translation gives CASSLGQNSPLHF.

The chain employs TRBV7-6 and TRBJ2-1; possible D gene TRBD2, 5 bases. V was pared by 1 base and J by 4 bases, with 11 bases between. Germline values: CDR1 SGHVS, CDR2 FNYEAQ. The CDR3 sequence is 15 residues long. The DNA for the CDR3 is TGTGCCAGCAGCTTAGGTAGTAGCGAGTACAATGAGCAGTTCTTC. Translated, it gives CASSLGSSEYNEQFF.

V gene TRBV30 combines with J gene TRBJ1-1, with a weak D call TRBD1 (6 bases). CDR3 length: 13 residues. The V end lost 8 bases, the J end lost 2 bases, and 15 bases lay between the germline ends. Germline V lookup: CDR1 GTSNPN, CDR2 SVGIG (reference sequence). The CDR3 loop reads CAKRSQGNTEAFF. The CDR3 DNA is TGTGCCAAACGTTCACAGGGAAACACTGAAGCTTTCTTT.

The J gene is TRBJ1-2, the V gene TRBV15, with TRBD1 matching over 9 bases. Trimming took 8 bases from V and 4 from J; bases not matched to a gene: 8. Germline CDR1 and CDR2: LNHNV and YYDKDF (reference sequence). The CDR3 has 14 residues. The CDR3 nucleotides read TGTGCCACCGCCCAGGACAGGGGCGGCTATGGCTACACCTTC. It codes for CATAQDRGGYGYTF.

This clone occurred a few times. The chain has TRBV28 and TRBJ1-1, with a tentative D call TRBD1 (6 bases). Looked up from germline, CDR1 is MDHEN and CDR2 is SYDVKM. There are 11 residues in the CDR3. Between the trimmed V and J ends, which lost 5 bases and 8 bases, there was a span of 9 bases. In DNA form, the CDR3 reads TGTGCCAGCAGTATTGGGACAGAAGCTTTCTTT. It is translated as CASSIGTEAFF.

The CDR3 DNA reads TGTGCCAGCAGTTATCAGGGTGGGGATTCACCCCTCCACTTT. Its translation: CASSYQGGDSPLHF. This sequence joins TRBV27 and TRBJ1-6; D possibly corresponds to TRBD1 (5 bases). In germline, CDR1 is MNHEY, CDR2 SMNVEV (reference sequence). The CDR3 has 14 residues. The V and J ends lost 4 bases and 8 bases respectively, with 12 bases between them.

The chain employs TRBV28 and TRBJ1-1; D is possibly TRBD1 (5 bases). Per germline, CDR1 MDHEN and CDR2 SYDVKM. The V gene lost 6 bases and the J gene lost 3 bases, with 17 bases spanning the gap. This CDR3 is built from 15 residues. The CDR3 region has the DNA TGTGCCAGCAGGCCCTCAGGGTGGAGGGACACTGAAGCTTTCTTT. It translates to CASRPSGWRDTEAFF.

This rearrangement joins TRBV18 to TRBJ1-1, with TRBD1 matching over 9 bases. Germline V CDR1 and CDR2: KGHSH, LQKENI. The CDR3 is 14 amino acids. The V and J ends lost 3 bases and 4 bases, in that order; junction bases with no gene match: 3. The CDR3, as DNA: TGTGCCAGCTCACCCCAGACAGGGGGCACTGAAGCTTTCTTT. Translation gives CASSPQTGGTEAFF.

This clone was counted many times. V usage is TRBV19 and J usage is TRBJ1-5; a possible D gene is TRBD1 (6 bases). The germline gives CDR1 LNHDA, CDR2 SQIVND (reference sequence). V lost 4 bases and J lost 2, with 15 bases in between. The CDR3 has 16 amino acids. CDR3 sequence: CASSTQGRIGNQPQHF. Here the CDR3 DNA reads TGTGCCAGTAGTACACAGGGTCGAATTGGCAATCAGCCCCAGCATTTT.

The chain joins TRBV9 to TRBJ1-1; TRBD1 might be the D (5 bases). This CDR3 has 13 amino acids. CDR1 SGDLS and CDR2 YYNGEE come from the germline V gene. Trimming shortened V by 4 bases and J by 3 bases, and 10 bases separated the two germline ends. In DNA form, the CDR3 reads TGTGCCAGCAGCCTGACAGATTACACTGAAGCTTTCTTT. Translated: CASSLTDYTEAFF.

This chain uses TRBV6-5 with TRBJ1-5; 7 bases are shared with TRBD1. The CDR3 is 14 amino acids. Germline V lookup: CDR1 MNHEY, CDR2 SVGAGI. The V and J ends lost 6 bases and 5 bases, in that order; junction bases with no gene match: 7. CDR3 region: CASRAVRGDQPQHF. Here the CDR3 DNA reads TGTGCCAGCAGGGCCGTCAGGGGGGATCAGCCCCAGCATTTT.

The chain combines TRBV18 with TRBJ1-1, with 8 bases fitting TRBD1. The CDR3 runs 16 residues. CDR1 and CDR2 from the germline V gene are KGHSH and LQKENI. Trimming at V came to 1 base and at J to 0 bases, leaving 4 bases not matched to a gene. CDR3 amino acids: CASSPRQGNMNTEAFF. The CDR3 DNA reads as TGTGCCAGCTCACCACGACAGGGGAACATGAACACTGAAGCTTTCTTT.

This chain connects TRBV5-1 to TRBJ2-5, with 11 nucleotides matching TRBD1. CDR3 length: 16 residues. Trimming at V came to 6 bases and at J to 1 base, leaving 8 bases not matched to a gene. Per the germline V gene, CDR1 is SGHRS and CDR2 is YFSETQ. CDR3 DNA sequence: TGCGCCAGCAAGGTCCTGGGACAGGGGGTCCAAGAGACCCAGTACTTC. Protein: CASKVLGQGVQETQYF.

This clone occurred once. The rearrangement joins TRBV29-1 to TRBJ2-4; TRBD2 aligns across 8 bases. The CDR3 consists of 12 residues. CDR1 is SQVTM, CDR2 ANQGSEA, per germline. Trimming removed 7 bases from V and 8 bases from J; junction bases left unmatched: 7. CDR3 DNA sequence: TGCAGCGCCCTGCCGGGGGGGGACATTCAGTACTTC. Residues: CSALPGGDIQYF.